This is a list of T cell receptor beta chains from one sample in a study of blood T cells in healthy people across ages. A single record per CDR3 protein comes from TCRdb applying MiXCR to the 5' RACE reads. The table records about 730,000 distinct CDR3 sequences, 43% of them present only once. The sequencing input was blood. The receptor set was obtained from an older woman in good health. Each CDR3 is given with its conserved first and last residue. D genes are given only for firm matches. For some rows the clone size is stated as once, few or many, or as a class when expanded; others skip it.

J,V,D,size,CDR3,DNA
TRBJ1-2,TRBV7-2,TRBD1,few,CASDRGYGYTF,TGTGCCAGTGACAGGGGTTATGGCTACACCTTC
TRBJ1-5,TRBV29-1,.,.,CSVVQGGNQPQHF,TGCAGCGTTGTACAGGGTGGCAATCAGCCCCAGCATTTT
TRBJ2-7,TRBV7-2,.,.,CASSLSVANEQYF,TGTGCCAGCAGCTTATCTGTGGCAAACGAGCAGTACTTC
TRBJ2-1,TRBV3-1,.,.,CASRRGGAHNEQFF,TGTGCCTCCAGAAGGGGGGGGGCCCACAATGAGCAGTTCTTC
TRBJ2-1,TRBV4-2,TRBD2,few,CASSQVNLAGSYNEQFF,TGTGCCAGCAGCCAAGTTAATTTAGCGGGATCCTACAATGAGCAGTTCTTC
TRBJ1-6,TRBV9,.,.,CASSADSLNSPLHF,TGTGCCAGCAGCGCGGACAGCCTAAATTCACCCCTCCACTTT
TRBJ2-5,TRBV10-1,.,.,CASSESRGAQETQYF,TGCGCCAGCAGTGAGTCGAGAGGGGCCCAGGAGACCCAGTACTTC
TRBJ2-1,TRBV7-2,TRBD1,.,CASSSRTGADYNEQFF,TGTGCCAGCAGCTCACGGACAGGGGCGGACTACAATGAGCAGTTCTTC
TRBJ2-1,TRBV20-1,.,few,CSATVDHTYNEQFF,TGCAGTGCTACAGTAGACCACACCTACAATGAGCAGTTCTTC
TRBJ2-7,TRBV9,.,many,CASSVAPLSDEQYF,TGTGCCAGCAGCGTAGCCCCTCTATCCGACGAGCAGTACTTC
TRBJ2-5,TRBV12-3/TRBV12-4,TRBD1,many,CASSLGQGVETQYF,TGTGCCAGTAGTCTCGGACAGGGCGTGGAGACCCAGTACTTC
TRBJ2-7,TRBV6-6,.,.,CASSLRLEESQYF,TGTGCCAGCAGTCTACGACTAGAGGAGAGCCAGTACTTC
TRBJ2-6,TRBV7-9,.,many,CASSHTSSGANVLTF,TGTGCCAGCAGCCATACTAGCTCTGGGGCCAACGTCCTGACTTTC
TRBJ2-5,TRBV12-3/TRBV12-4,.,.,CASSFLADHQETQYF,TGTGCCAGCAGTTTCTTAGCGGACCACCAAGAGACCCAGTACTTC
TRBJ2-5,TRBV20-1,.,.,CSASWAGQETQYF,TGCAGTGCTAGCTGGGCAGGACAAGAGACCCAGTACTTC
TRBJ2-7,TRBV7-3,.,many,CASHLGREPLGQYF,TGTGCCAGCCATTTAGGGCGGGAACCCTTAGGGCAGTACTTC
TRBJ2-5,TRBV5-1,.,.,CASSQPGRRETQYF,TGCGCCAGCAGCCAACCGGGACGGAGAGAGACCCAGTACTTC
TRBJ1-4,TRBV12-3/TRBV12-4,.,.,CASSPFVEKLFF,TGTGCCAGCAGCCCTTTTGTGGAAAAACTGTTTTTT
TRBJ2-3,TRBV2,.,few,CASSAHRDTQYF,TGTGCCAGCAGTGCCCACAGGGATACGCAGTATTTT
TRBJ2-7,TRBV4-1,TRBD2,.,CASSQDQRGGYEQYF,TGCGCCAGCAGCCAAGATCAGCGGGGGGGCTACGAGCAGTACTTC
TRBJ2-3,TRBV7-2,TRBD2,many,CASSTVTSVMDTQYF,TGTGCCAGCAGCACCGTGACTAGCGTTATGGATACGCAGTATTTT
TRBJ2-6,TRBV20-1,.,once,CSAGKVAGANVLTF,TGCAGTGCTGGAAAAGTGGCTGGGGCCAACGTCCTGACTTTC
TRBJ2-4,TRBV2,.,.,CASSDPGQQIKNIQYF,TGTGCCAGCAGCGATCCGGGACAACAAATCAAAAACATTCAGTACTTC
TRBJ2-1,TRBV7-3,TRBD2,.,CASSLAASGKETQFF,TGTGCCAGCAGCCTCGCAGCTAGCGGTAAAGAGACCCAGTTCTTC
TRBJ2-7,TRBV5-1,TRBD1,few,CASSLAGTGVYEQYF,TGCGCCAGCAGCTTGGCCGGGACAGGGGTCTACGAGCAGTACTTC
TRBJ2-7,TRBV11-2,.,.,CASSLGGSTYNEQYF,TGTGCCAGCAGCTTAGGGGGGAGCACCTACAATGAGCAGTACTTC
TRBJ2-1,TRBV6-2/TRBV6-3,TRBD2,.,CASRKGLAGYNEQFF,TGTGCCAGCAGAAAGGGACTAGCGGGATACAATGAGCAGTTCTTC
TRBJ2-1,TRBV24-1,TRBD2,.,CATSDFPGGGNEQFF,TGTGCCACCAGTGATTTTCCCGGGGGAGGGAATGAGCAGTTCTTC
TRBJ2-7,TRBV2,TRBD2,.,CASESPLAGGRFDEQYF,TGTGCCAGCGAATCCCCTCTAGCGGGAGGGAGGTTCGACGAGCAGTACTTC
TRBJ1-5,TRBV20-1,.,.,CSARVGGATRSQPQHF,TGCAGTGCTAGAGTAGGCGGGGCGACCCGAAGTCAGCCCCAGCATTTT
TRBJ1-2,TRBV7-2,.,.,CASSFRTPQGDGCTF,TGTGCCAGCAGCTTCCGTACGCCGCAGGGAGATGGCTGCACCTTC
TRBJ2-3,TRBV13,TRBD1,.,CASSSVTGQGPDTQYF,TGTGCCAGCAGCTCAGTCACGGGACAGGGGCCAGATACGCAGTATTTT
TRBJ2-1,TRBV9,TRBD2,.,CASSVVGGTSGNNYEQFF,TGTGCCAGCAGCGTAGTAGGGGGGACTAGCGGAAATAACTATGAGCAGTTCTTC
TRBJ2-1,TRBV27,TRBD2,.,CASSFPHYDPNRAGASYNEQFF,TGTGCCAGCAGTTTCCCCCACTACGACCCCAACCGAGCGGGGGCTTCCTACAATGAGCAGTTCTTC
TRBJ2-7,TRBV12-3/TRBV12-4,.,.,CASSLSTGHSYEQYF,TGTGCCAGCAGTTTAAGCACAGGACACTCCTACGAGCAGTACTTC
TRBJ2-7,TRBV29-1,.,many,CSVERLISYEQYF,TGCAGCGTTGAAAGACTAATTTCCTACGAGCAGTACTTC
TRBJ2-6,TRBV18,TRBD1,few,CASSSIYAGQASGANVLTF,TGTGCCAGCTCATCAATCTACGCGGGACAGGCATCTGGGGCCAACGTCCTGACTTTC
TRBJ2-5,TRBV7-2,TRBD2,many,CASRGTSGSNEQYF,TGTGCCAGCAGAGGGACTAGCGGGAGTAATGAGCAGTACTTC
TRBJ1-2,TRBV7-2,.,few,CASSLSQGHFGYTF,TGTGCCAGCAGCTTGAGTCAGGGGCATTTTGGCTACACCTTC
TRBJ1-2,TRBV29-1,.,many,CSVDGGSYGYTF,TGCAGCGTGGATGGGGGCAGCTATGGCTACACCTTC
TRBJ2-7,TRBV20-1,.,few,CSARDRGPYEQYF,TGCAGTGCTAGAGACAGGGGCCCCTACGAGCAGTACTTC
TRBJ2-1,TRBV28,.,.,CASSPPHDRRDRFF,TGTGCCAGCAGTCCTCCTCACGACAGAAGGGATAGGTTCTTC
TRBJ2-6,TRBV2,.,.,CASSDQGSGANVLTF,TGTGCCAGCAGTGACCAGGGCTCTGGGGCCAACGTCCTGACTTTC
TRBJ1-5,TRBV7-2,TRBD1,.,CASSLYAPGQVNQPQHF,TGTGCCAGCAGCTTGTATGCCCCGGGACAGGTCAATCAGCCCCAGCATTTT
TRBJ2-7,TRBV5-6,TRBD1,few,CASSIIQGNEQYF,TGTGCCAGCAGCATTATACAGGGGAACGAGCAGTACTTC
TRBJ2-3,TRBV20-1,TRBD2,.,CSAGTGTSGATDTQYF,TGCAGTGCCGGAACGGGGACTAGCGGGGCGACAGATACGCAGTATTTT
TRBJ2-1,TRBV4-2,TRBD2,.,CASSHGTSGRGASYNEQFF,TGTGCCAGCAGCCATGGGACTAGCGGGCGGGGGGCTAGTTACAATGAGCAGTTCTTC
TRBJ2-1,TRBV7-3,TRBD2,.,CANSPQIAASGSYNEQFF,TGTGCCAACAGCCCACAGATTGCGGCTAGCGGATCATACAATGAGCAGTTCTTC
TRBJ2-2,TRBV3-1,TRBD2,.,CASRSGENTGELFF,TGTGCCTCCAGAAGCGGGGAGAACACCGGGGAGCTGTTTTTT
TRBJ1-2,TRBV27,.,.,CASSSTTSAYTF,TGTGCCAGCAGCTCCACGACCTCAGCCTACACCTTC
TRBJ1-2,TRBV11-2,.,few,CASGQSNYGYTF,TGTGCCAGCGGACAATCTAACTATGGCTACACCTTC
TRBJ2-1,TRBV10-3,.,.,CAIRGGTERAGGFEQFF,TGTGCCATCAGAGGAGGGACTGAACGGGCAGGAGGGTTTGAGCAGTTCTTC
TRBJ2-4,TRBV25-1,.,many,CASSGWEAENIQYF,TGTGCCAGCAGTGGGTGGGAGGCCGAAAACATTCAGTACTTC
TRBJ2-1,TRBV6-2/TRBV6-3,.,.,CASSYRAGVFF,TGTGCCAGCAGTTACCGGGCCGGGGTGTTCTTC
TRBJ1-1,TRBV20-1,.,.,CSVRGVTENTEAFF,TGCAGTGTGAGGGGGGTGACAGAGAACACTGAAGCTTTCTTT
TRBJ2-3,TRBV7-8,TRBD2,few,CATLGLAGVDTQYF,TGTGCCACCTTGGGACTAGCGGGAGTAGATACGCAGTATTTT
TRBJ2-7,TRBV5-1,.,few,CASSLGRSTNEQYF,TGCGCCAGCAGCTTGGGCAGGTCCACTAACGAGCAGTACTTC
TRBJ2-5,TRBV3-1,.,once,CASSGGWAGNNEQYF,TGTGCCAGCAGCGGAGGTTGGGCGGGGAACAATGAGCAGTACTTC
TRBJ2-7,TRBV9,TRBD2,.,CASSAGLAGYYEQYF,TGTGCCAGCAGCGCTGGACTAGCGGGTTATTACGAGCAGTACTTC
TRBJ2-3,TRBV14,TRBD2,.,CASSPRTSGSSTDTQYF,TGTGCCAGCAGCCCTCGGACTAGCGGTTCTAGCACAGATACGCAGTATTTT